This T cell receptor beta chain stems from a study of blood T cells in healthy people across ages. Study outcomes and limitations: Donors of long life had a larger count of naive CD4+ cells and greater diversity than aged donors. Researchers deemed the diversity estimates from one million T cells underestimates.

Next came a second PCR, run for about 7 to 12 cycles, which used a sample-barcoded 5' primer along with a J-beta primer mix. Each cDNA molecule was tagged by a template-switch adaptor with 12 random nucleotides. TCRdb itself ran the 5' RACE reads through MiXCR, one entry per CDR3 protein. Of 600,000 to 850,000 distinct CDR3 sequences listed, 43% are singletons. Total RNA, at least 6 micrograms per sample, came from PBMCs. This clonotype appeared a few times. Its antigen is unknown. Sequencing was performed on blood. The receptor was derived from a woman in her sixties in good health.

The DNA for the CDR3 is TGTGCCAGCAGCCCCGAACTCCCGGAGGGAGATACGCAGTATTTT. Translation: CASSPELPEGDTQYF. The chain recombines TRBV6-2 or TRBV6-3 with TRBJ2-3; the D gene is possibly TRBD2 (6 bases). The V end was cut by 6 bases, the J end by 5 bases, with 18 bases between. Germline V CDR1 and CDR2: MNHEY, SVGEGT. CDR3 length equals 15 residues.